The TCR beta chain under discussion was sequenced for a study of cytomegalovirus exposure and HLA in healthy donors. These donors were members of the approximately 120-subject validation cohort, a group separate from the roughly 670-subject first cohort. The CDR3 is 15 amino acids. Germline-derived CDR1 and CDR2 are SEHNR and FQNEAQ (reference sequence). V lost 5 bases, J lost 4 bases, and 8 bases stayed unmatched. Whole-study findings and limits: According to a later analysis, TCR clusters from the first cohort tended to co-occur in the roughly 110 validation repertoires. CMV antigen specificity was confirmed in vitro for a few CMV-associated chains. There were approximately 150 TCR beta chains listed as cytomegalovirus-associated.

This clone has ten or more counts. The antigen remains unidentified. Only in-frame clones appear in the TCRdb table, and some are missing; sequencing was by immunoSEQ multiplex PCR. The sample lists roughly 95,000 clones, around 84% seen once, with approximately 20% in the top ten. J is TRBJ2-3 and V is TRBV7-9; the match to TRBD1 covers 8 bases. The specimen sequenced was PBMCs. This TCR derives from a man aged 18 to 30 in good health and CMV-seropositive. The CDR3 nucleotides are TGTGCCAGCAGCCGGGGGACAGGAGACGCAGATACGCAGTATTTT. Translation gives CASSRGTGDADTQYF.